This T cell receptor beta chain originates from a study of CD8+CD57+ T cells in acquired aplastic anemia. Study-wide points: Patients were compared with controls for CD8+ Simpson's diversity, and no significant difference emerged. Patients and controls shared about 27 CD8+ CDR3 sequences.

Germline CDR1 and CDR2: SGDLS and YYNGEE. Trimming removed 3 bases at V and 5 bases at J, with 17 bases between. The CDR3 totals 15 residues. This clonotype turned up a few times. Its target is not known. The TCR beta profiling, which covered VDJ combination and CDR3 sequence, was carried out using genomic DNA as the template. TCRdb ran MiXCR on the reads and lists one entry per CDR3 protein. The sample lists about 160,000 distinct CDR3 sequences; roughly 48% were seen once. This rearrangement joins TRBV9 to TRBJ1-1; D gene ambiguous. This TCR derives from a human donor in good health. Sample: sorted CD4+, CD8+, or CD8+CD57+ T cells (not recorded which) from PBMCs. In nucleotides, the CDR3 is TGTGCCAGCAGCGCTCGGGTGAGTGGGGAAACTGAAGCTTTCTTT. It translates to CASSARVSGETEAFF.